These T cell receptor beta chains were read from a single sample in a study of T-cell reconstitution after alpha-beta-depleted transplantation in children. Via MiXCR, TCRdb re-called the PCR reads, giving one row per CDR3 protein. The table includes 150,000 to 200,000 distinct CDR3 sequences, about 6.4% detected once. This specimen consisted of PBMCs from the stem cell graft donor, obtained from the stem cell graft. The receptors shown here come from a human donor who donated a stem cell graft to a child with Wiskott-Aldrich syndrome. The CDR3 runs from the conserved cysteine through the conserved F or W. The D gene is left open where the match is weak. Not every row has a clone size; where given, it reads once, few, many or a size class.

cdr3_nt cdr3_aa j_call v_call d_call clone_size
TGCGCCAGCGGCGACCCTGCGAACACCGGGGAGCTGTTTTTT CASGDPANTGELFF TRBJ2-2 TRBV5-1 . many
TGCAGTGCTAGAAAAGGGGCGGAAGAGACCCAGTACTTC CSARKGAEETQYF TRBJ2-5 TRBV20-1 . many
TGTGCCAGCAGCTCCTTGACAGGGGGCATGGGTCAGCCCCAGCATTTT CASSSLTGGMGQPQHF TRBJ1-5 TRBV7-9 TRBD1 many
TGTGCCAGCAGGGGACTAGCGGGCCCCCCCGGGCAGTTCTTC CASRGLAGPPGQFF TRBJ2-1 TRBV6-4 TRBD2 many
TGTGCCAGCTCACCGGGACAGATCTACGAGCAGTACTTC CASSPGQIYEQYF TRBJ2-7 TRBV18 TRBD1 .
TGTGCCAGCAGTATTAAGGCGGTATACGAGCAGTACTTC CASSIKAVYEQYF TRBJ2-7 TRBV6-6 . many
TGCAGTGCGGCCGGACAGGGGGATAATTCACCCCTCCACTTT CSAAGQGDNSPLHF TRBJ1-6 TRBV20-1 TRBD1 few
TGTGCCAGCTCACCAGTCACTAGCGGGAGAACTCACGAGCAGTACTTC CASSPVTSGRTHEQYF TRBJ2-7 TRBV18 TRBD2 .
TGTGCCAGCAGCTCCCGACTAGCGGGGGCCGGAACCGGGGAGCTGTTTTTT CASSSRLAGAGTGELFF TRBJ2-2 TRBV7-2 TRBD2 .
TGTGCCATCAGGCCAGGACAGGTGGATGAGCAGTTCTTC CAIRPGQVDEQFF TRBJ2-1 TRBV10-3 TRBD1 once
TGCAGTGCTAGAAGAGGACAGGGGAATTCACCCCTCCACTTT CSARRGQGNSPLHF TRBJ1-6 TRBV20-1 TRBD1 many
TGCGCCAGCAGCTTTGACCACGCGACCTACGAGCAGTACTTC CASSFDHATYEQYF TRBJ2-7 TRBV5-1 . many
TGTGCCAGCAGTTACAGCAGCAATCAGCCCCAGCATTTT CASSYSSNQPQHF TRBJ1-5 TRBV6-5 . many
TGCAGCGTTTACGGGGGATCTCTGGCCAACGTCCTGACTTTC CSVYGGSLANVLTF TRBJ2-6 TRBV29-1 . .
TGTGCCAGCCGAGACAGGGGCTGGTCCTACAATGTGCAGTTCTTC CASRDRGWSYNVQFF TRBJ2-1 TRBV7-2 TRBD1 .
TGTGCCAGCTCCTACGGGACAGCCGGCGGAGGTCAGCCCCAGCATTTT CASSYGTAGGGQPQHF TRBJ1-5 TRBV18 TRBD1 .
TGCAGCGTTGACAGCGGGCCCGGGGATGAGCAGTTCTTC CSVDSGPGDEQFF TRBJ2-1 TRBV29-1 . .
TGTGCCACCAGGGGAGATCGGGGGAACGAGCAGTACTTC CATRGDRGNEQYF TRBJ2-7 TRBV6-1 . many
TGTGCCACCAGTGATTTGTTCGGGGAGCTGTTTTTT CATSDLFGELFF TRBJ2-2 TRBV24-1 . many
TGCGCCAGCAGCCAAGATGCGGAGGAAGTCTCTGGGGCCAACGTCCTGACTTTC CASSQDAEEVSGANVLTF TRBJ2-6 TRBV4-1 . .
TGTGCCAGCAGTTTGGGGAAAGGCGCTGAAGCTTTCTTT CASSLGKGAEAFF TRBJ1-1 TRBV12-3/TRBV12-4 . many
TGTGCCAGCAGCTTAGATCTTAGGTTGGCGGACTACTACAATGAGCAGTTCTTC CASSLDLRLADYYNEQFF TRBJ2-1 TRBV11-2 . many
TGCGCCAGCAGCTTGGACAGCAACACCGAGGAGCTGTTTTTT CASSLDSNTEELFF TRBJ2-2 TRBV5-1 . .
TGTGCCAGCAGCTTGGTGGCGACATCCTACGAGCAGTACTTC CASSLVATSYEQYF TRBJ2-7 TRBV5-5 . many
TGTGCCAGCAGCTTAAACAGGGGCTCCCCTCCGTGGACCTTC CASSLNRGSPPWTF TRBJ1-2 TRBV7-2 TRBD1 .
TGTGCCAGCAGGGAGGGGCGTTTCAATTGGGACTTC CASREGRFNWDF TRBJ2-7 TRBV21-1 . .
TGCGCCAGCAGCGCGGGACTAGCGGGTAGCACAGATACGCAGTATTTT CASSAGLAGSTDTQYF TRBJ2-3 TRBV5-1 TRBD2 many
TGTGCCAGCAGCTTATTATCAGGGGTGGCAGAGACCCAGTACTTC CASSLLSGVAETQYF TRBJ2-5 TRBV7-9 . few
TGTGCCAGCAGTCCCCCTCTAGGGACAGGGAACTACGAGCAGTACTTC CASSPPLGTGNYEQYF TRBJ2-7 TRBV12-3/TRBV12-4 TRBD1 many
TGTGCCAGCAGCTTCCGCCGGGGCGCTGGCCTTTACAATGAGCAGTTCTTC CASSFRRGAGLYNEQFF TRBJ2-1 TRBV5-5 . .
TGTGCCAGCAGTTTCGACAGGGACGCCTACAATGAGCAGTTCTTC CASSFDRDAYNEQFF TRBJ2-1 TRBV12-3/TRBV12-4 TRBD1 .
TGCGCCAGCAGCTTGGGACCCCCAGACAGGGTATCTGGAAACACCATATATTTT CASSLGPPDRVSGNTIYF TRBJ1-3 TRBV5-1 TRBD1 few
TGTGCCAGCAGTTTCCCGGGACAGGGGCACGGCTACACCTTC CASSFPGQGHGYTF TRBJ1-2 TRBV12-3/TRBV12-4 TRBD1 many
TGCAGTGCTAGAGAATGGGGGACTAGTCCCAATGAGCAGTTCTTC CSAREWGTSPNEQFF TRBJ2-1 TRBV20-1 TRBD2 many
TGTGCCAGCAGCTTAGAAAGTCACACTGAAGCTTTCTTT CASSLESHTEAFF TRBJ1-1 TRBV11-2 . many
TGTGCCAGCAGCCCAACCGACTGGCATGACTACGAGCAGTACTTC CASSPTDWHDYEQYF TRBJ2-7 TRBV12-3/TRBV12-4 . many
TGCAGTGCTAGAGATAGGCGGGCCGCGAGGACTGAAGCTTTCTTT CSARDRRAARTEAFF TRBJ1-1 TRBV20-1 . many